Shown below are 25 T cell receptor beta chains from a single sample sequenced in a study of human T cells and chemical hapten exposure. TCRdb processed the RACE reads anew with MiXCR; each CDR3 protein has one entry. The sample shows approximately 400,000 distinct CDR3 sequences, about 4.8% of them seen only once. Time point noted: patch test 1, 2 weeks after DPC sensitization. Treatment of the sample: therapeutic diphenylcyclopropenone sensitization with weekly scalp DPC. The input for sequencing was whole blood, taken in connection with sensitization to the hapten diphenylcyclopropenone (DPC). These receptors were obtained from a woman in her fifties or sixties with alopecia areata. Some clones in this sample may be carry-over from other donors' samples.

In this sample, this clonotype turned up many times. The chain carries TRBV20-1 and TRBJ1-2; perhaps TRBD1 as D (6 bases). The CDR3 has 14 amino acids. The germline V gene encodes CDR1 DFQATT and CDR2 SNEGSKA (reference sequence). The germline V and J ends were trimmed by 2 bases and 5 bases, with 15 bases remaining between them. This CDR3 is CSARQQGIRYGYTF. The CDR3 nucleotides are TGCAGTGCTAGACAACAGGGCATCAGATATGGCTACACCTTC.

The chain links TRBV4-3 to TRBJ2-5; no clear D. The CDR3 contains 15 residues. CDR1 is LGHNA and CDR2 is YSLEER in the germline V gene. The V end was cut by 0 bases, the J end by 4 bases, with 12 bases between. In DNA, the CDR3 is TGCGCCAGCAGCCAAGAAAGGGTTTCGGGAGAGACCCAGTACTTC. Encoded protein: CASSQERVSGETQYF.

This clonotype was found many times. The chain carries TRBV9 and TRBJ2-7; D possibly corresponds to TRBD2 (5 bases). Germline values: CDR1 SGDLS, CDR2 YYNGEE. V shed 2 bases and J shed 6 bases, with 9 bases lying between them. CDR3 length: 12 amino acids. The CDR3 spells CASSVGDGEQYF. In DNA form, the CDR3 reads TGTGCCAGCAGCGTCGGGGATGGCGAGCAGTACTTC.

The sample holds a few counts of this clonotype. The chain has TRBV27 and TRBJ1-3; 7 bases match TRBD1. The CDR3 runs 16 residues. Looked up from germline, CDR1 is MNHEY and CDR2 is SMNVEV (reference sequence). V gave up 7 bases and J gave up 0 bases; unmatched junction bases: 9. This CDR3 reads CASKEKGAFSGNTIYF. The CDR3 nucleotides read TGTGCCAGCAAGGAGAAGGGGGCGTTCTCTGGAAACACCATATATTTT.

This clonotype was found many times. The chain joins TRBV20-1 to TRBJ2-1; 8 bases align to TRBD2. Germline V gives CDR1 DFQATT, CDR2 SNEGSKA (reference sequence). The junction had 7 bases not matched to a gene; V was cut back by 3 bases and J by 6 bases. This CDR3 has 14 amino acids. The chain's CDR3 is CSASLAGGRNEQFF. CDR3 coding DNA: TGCAGTGCTAGTCTGGCGGGAGGCCGCAATGAGCAGTTCTTC.

In its sample, this clonotype was seen many times. This chain connects TRBV7-2 to TRBJ2-3; 7 bases align to TRBD1. Germline CDR1 and CDR2: SGHTA and FQGNSA. J gave up 5 bases and V 3 bases, and 8 bases lay outside the gene matches. The length of the CDR3 is 15 residues. The CDR3 coding sequence is TGTGCCAGCAGCTTCCAATCAGGGGGTAAAGATACGCAGTATTTT. This translates into CASSFQSGGKDTQYF.

V gene TRBV29-1 combines with J gene TRBJ2-4; D is tentatively TRBD1 or TRBD2 (5 bases each). With 2 bases removed from V and 3 bases from J, the gap between germline ends came to 14 bases. The germline gives CDR1 SQVTM, CDR2 ANQGSEA. The CDR3 sequence is 15 residues long. The CDR3 DNA reads as TGCAGCGTTGAAAAGGGGTTTGGGGGCAAAAACATTCAGTACTTC. This codes for CSVEKGFGGKNIQYF.

The chain uses TRBV21-1 and TRBJ2-7; the table calls TRBD2, which could not be checked here. TRBV21-1 is listed as a pseudogene. The CDR3 is made up of 16 amino acids. CDR3 bases: TGTGCCAGCAGCCTTGCCGGGACTAGCGCCCTAGTGGGGCAGTACTTC. Translation: CASSLAGTSALVGQYF.

The sample holds many counts of this clonotype. The chain employs TRBV6-4 and TRBJ1-6, with D hard to call. The CDR3 loop spans 11 amino acids. Trimming shortened V by 10 bases and J by 10 bases, and 11 bases separated the two germline ends. Germline V CDR1 and CDR2: MRHNA, SNTAGT. The CDR3 DNA is TGTGCCATCCATAAGGGATCACCCCTCCACTTT. Its protein product is CAIHKGSPLHF.

This clonotype turned up a few times. The chain couples TRBV6-6 to TRBJ1-5, with a tentative D call TRBD1 (6 bases). V was trimmed by 5 bases and J by 0 bases, leaving 11 bases between them. CDR1 and CDR2 (germline): MNHNY, SVGAGI (reference sequence). The CDR3 sequence is 15 residues long. DNA of the CDR3: TGTGCCAGCAGTATTACAGGGTATAGCAATCAGCCCCAGCATTTT. Protein product: CASSITGYSNQPQHF.

The chain recombines TRBV4-2 with TRBJ2-5, with 12 nucleotides matching TRBD1. This CDR3 comprises 17 residues. CDR1 and CDR2 (germline): LGHNA, YNFKEQ. The V and J ends lost 1 base and 6 bases, in that order; junction bases with no gene match: 9. The CDR3 loop is CASSQVGGTGGRKTQYF. Here the CDR3 DNA reads TGTGCCAGCAGCCAAGTGGGAGGGACAGGGGGCAGGAAGACCCAGTACTTC.

This clonotype was recorded a few times. The rearrangement joins TRBV6-5 to TRBJ1-6; D gene ambiguous. Per germline, CDR1 MNHEY and CDR2 SVGAGI. The V end lost 4 bases, the J end lost 5 bases, and 15 bases lay between the germline ends. The CDR3 covers 16 residues. CDR3 sequence: CASSSSPNRNNSPLHF. The CDR3, as DNA: TGTGCCAGCAGTTCCTCACCTAATAGGAATAATTCACCCCTCCACTTT.

The chain carries TRBV28 and TRBJ1-2; D remains ambiguous. This CDR3 has 12 amino acids. The germline CDR1 and CDR2 sequences are MDHEN and SYDVKM. The V end was cut by 6 bases, the J end by 1 base, with 6 bases between. CDR3 coding DNA: TGTGCCAGCAGCCCTAATAACTATGGCTACACCTTC. Translation: CASSPNNYGYTF.

This clonotype has at least ten counts. V and J are TRBV7-2 and TRBJ2-3, with TRBD2 matching 14 bases. Losses at the gene ends were 5 bases for V and 5 bases for J; bases not matched to a gene: 12. CDR1 is SGHTA, CDR2 FQGNSA, per germline. The CDR3 totals 18 residues. The CDR3 spells CASSPWGLAGVGGDTQYF. The CDR3, as DNA: TGTGCCAGCAGCCCCTGGGGACTAGCGGGAGTGGGCGGAGATACGCAGTATTTT.

This clonotype came up many times. The chain couples TRBV7-9 to TRBJ1-1; D uncertain. Trimming took 2 bases from V and 6 from J, leaving 7 bases between them. The CDR3 runs to 12 residues. Per germline, CDR1 SEHNR and CDR2 FQNEAQ (reference sequence). DNA for the CDR3: TGTGCCAGCAGCTTATTATTCGCTGAAGCTTTCTTT. It is translated as CASSLLFAEAFF.

This clonotype was seen at least ten times. The chain links TRBV15 to TRBJ1-5; D unclear. Trimming removed 0 bases from V and 0 bases from J, with 6 bases in between. This CDR3 is built from 15 residues. Germline-derived CDR1 and CDR2 are LNHNV and YYDKDF (reference sequence). DNA of the CDR3: TGTGCCACCAGCAGAGATCGGAATAGCAATCAGCCCCAGCATTTT. It is translated as CATSRDRNSNQPQHF.

This clonotype was observed at least ten times. The rearrangement joins TRBV29-1 to TRBJ2-7; 8 bases line up with TRBD2. Germline loops: CDR1 SQVTM, CDR2 ANQGSEA. The CDR3 length is 14 residues. The V gene end was trimmed by 7 bases and the J gene end by 0 bases; junction bases not matched to a gene: 8. The CDR3 DNA reads as TGCAGCGGACGGGAGGGACCCAGCTCCTACGAGCAGTACTTC. Protein sequence: CSGREGPSSYEQYF.

The sample holds many counts of this clonotype. The rearrangement links TRBV29-1 to TRBJ2-5; D remains unclear. CDR1 is SQVTM and CDR2 is ANQGSEA in the germline V gene. The V end lost 8 bases, the J end lost 7 bases, and 17 bases lay between the germline ends. CDR3 length: 12 residues. Written as DNA, the CDR3 is TGCAGCATGCCGGACGGTCCAGGGACCCAGTACTTC. It encodes CSMPDGPGTQYF.

This clonotype has a handful of counts. J is TRBJ2-7 and V is TRBV5-6, with D maybe TRBD1 (6 bases). Germline CDR1 and CDR2: SGHDT and YYEEEE. The CDR3 loop spans 14 amino acids. V lost 2 bases and J lost 2, with 11 bases in between. The CDR3 is CASSFGQTTYEQYF. The CDR3 DNA reads TGTGCCAGCAGCTTTGGACAGACAACCTACGAGCAGTACTTC.

This clonotype was recorded at least ten times. The rearrangement links TRBV18 to TRBJ2-3, with 10 bases identical to TRBD2. This CDR3 comprises 15 residues. In germline, CDR1 is KGHSH, CDR2 LQKENI. The trim removed 6 bases at V and 3 bases at J, leaving 6 bases unmatched. The CDR3 loop reads CASSGGLAVTDTQYF. The CDR3 nucleotides are TGTGCCAGCTCGGGAGGACTAGCGGTTACAGATACGCAGTATTTT. Full variable domain (remainder filled in from reference TRBV18 and TRBJ2-3): NAGVMQNPRHLVRRRGQEARLRCSPMKGHSHVYWYRQLPEEGLKFMVYLQKENIIDESGMPKERFSAEFPKEGPSILRIQQVVRGDSAAYFCASSGGLAVTDTQYFGPGTRLTVL.

This clonotype was seen at least ten times. The CDR3 region is CASSDEGLARFTDTQYF. The CDR3 DNA follows: TGTGCCAGCAGTGACGAAGGACTAGCGAGATTCACAGATACGCAGTATTTT. The J gene is TRBJ2-3, the V gene TRBV6-2 or TRBV6-3, with 9 positions matching TRBD2. The CDR3 contains 17 residues. CDR1 is MNHEY and CDR2 is SVGEGT in the germline V gene. V lost 5 bases, J lost 2 bases, and 11 bases stayed unmatched.

This clonotype was seen ten or more times. The rearrangement joins TRBV12-5 to TRBJ1-2; the D gene is possibly TRBD1 (5 bases). Trimming cost V 0 bases and J 0 bases, with 11 bases left between them. The CDR3 is made up of 16 amino acids. Germline-derived CDR1 and CDR2 are LGHNT and FRNRAP. Written as DNA, the CDR3 is TGTGCTAGTGGTTTGGTACTAGGGGAAACTAACTATGGCTACACCTTC. Protein: CASGLVLGETNYGYTF.

This clonotype has at least ten counts. The J gene is TRBJ1-5, the V gene TRBV27; no definite D call. Germline V lookup: CDR1 MNHEY, CDR2 SMNVEV (reference sequence). V lost 6 bases to trimming and J lost 3 bases, with 9 bases between them. The CDR3 runs to 13 residues. Here the CDR3 reads CASSGLTNQPQHF. In DNA form, the CDR3 reads TGTGCCAGCAGCGGACTCACCAATCAGCCCCAGCATTTT.

This clonotype came up many times. The chain couples TRBV27 to TRBJ2-5; TRBD1 aligns across 9 bases. The CDR3 length is 14 residues. CDR1 and CDR2 (germline): MNHEY, SMNVEV (reference sequence). The ends lost 6 bases at V and 4 bases at J; junction bases unmatched: 6. CDR3 loop: CASSLGQGSETQYF. The CDR3 nucleotides are TGTGCCAGCAGCCTTGGACAGGGGTCAGAGACCCAGTACTTC.

This clonotype was observed a few times. The chain combines TRBV28 with TRBJ1-2, with 9 bases matching TRBD1. CDR3 length equals 15 residues. Trimming removed 8 bases from V and 4 bases from J; junction bases left unmatched: 11. Germline V gene lookup returns CDR1 MDHEN and CDR2 SYDVKM. CDR3 sequence (DNA): TGTGCCAGCGTTTCTCCGGACAGGGGCTTCTATGGCTACACCTTC. It codes for CASVSPDRGFYGYTF.